This T cell receptor (beta chain) was captured in a study of shared T cell receptors in the human thymus. Profiling relied on immunoSEQ multiplex PCR, and the TCRdb table lists in-frame clones only, not all of them. The sample consists of hundreds of thousands of clones, 87% of them appearing once. This CDR3 contains 14 residues. The germline V gene encodes CDR1 MDHEN and CDR2 SYDVKM. Trimming stripped 10 bases from V and 2 bases from J, with 15 bases between. These data were likewise used in another study, on human thymus T cells. That source adds: Corrective heart surgery yielded resections, and these provided the thymus tissue.

Source material: thymocytes. The clonotype comes from a boy less than two years old with a congenital heart defect. The chain has TRBV28 and TRBJ1-3; tentatively, D is TRBD1 (5 bases). DNA for the CDR3: TGTGCCACCAACACCTACAGGCCTGGAAACACCATATATTTT. It yields the protein CATNTYRPGNTIYF.